This T cell receptor beta chain comes out of a study of vaccination and CD4 T cells after COVID-19. Study details: Overlapping spike peptides served as the stimulus for the cells. These peptides came from SARS-CoV-2 and from the common cold coronaviruses HCoV-NL63, HCoV-OC43 and HCoV-229E.

Sample treatment: roughly 10-day PBMC culture with coronavirus spike peptide pools or control peptides (ViraFEST assay). Findings of the study overall: Convalescent patients' clones that were vaccine-specific were spike mono-reactive in 304 of 307 cases. For SARS-CoV-2-reactive clonotypes, the median went from about 22 to 38, a nonsignificant increase. Among convalescent patients, a median roughly 86% of reactive clones emerged only after vaccination.

The CDR3 totals 17 residues. The junction had 8 bases not matched to a gene; V was cut back by 6 bases and J by 2 bases. CDR1 and CDR2 (germline): MNHEY, SVGEGT. Cultured CD4+ T cell DNA was sequenced using the Oncomine TCR Beta short-read assay. Using its own MiXCR run on the PCR reads, TCRdb lists one record per CDR3 protein. The sample records over 11,000 distinct CDR3 sequences, around 24% being singletons. This clonotype has a handful of counts. Its antigen is not known. The sample consisted of CD4+ T cells from blood, cultured in vitro, taken after SARS-CoV-2 vaccination. This chain joins TRBV6-2 or TRBV6-3 and TRBJ2-1, with 12 bases identical to TRBD2. This TCR was recovered from a human donor who had recovered from COVID-19. The CDR3 DNA is TGTGCCAGCAGCCCCTCTCTAGCGGGAGGGGCCTACAATGAGCAGTTCTTC. Amino acids: CASSPSLAGGAYNEQFF.